Described below is a single T cell receptor (beta chain) sequence and its context. Its cognate antigen is unknown. This specimen comes from a study of cytomegalovirus exposure and HLA in healthy donors. The data were produced by immunoSEQ multiplex PCR, yet TCRdb's version contains in-frame clones alone and is incomplete. This table has some 170,000 clones, approximately 87% appearing once. Whole-study findings and limits: Among the CMV-associated chains, a few were confirmed in vitro as specific for CMV antigens.

The sequencing input was PBMCs. This receptor was taken from a woman aged 30 to 39 in good health and CMV-seronegative.

The CDR3 DNA reads TGCGCCAGCAGCCTATGGACTAGCGGGGGTTCCCACGAGCAGTACTTC. Translation: CASSLWTSGGSHEQYF. The chain has TRBV4-3 and TRBJ2-7; 13 nucleotides align to TRBD2. CDR1 is LGHNA and CDR2 is YSLEER in the germline V gene. V shed 4 bases and J 5 bases; nucleotides not matched to a gene: 8. CDR3 length: 16 residues.